What follows is one TCR beta chain and its context. At least ten counts were recorded for this clonotype. Its antigen is unknown. Base qualities are not recorded, but no much larger clone differs from it by a single base. The CDR3 starts with the cysteine, ends with the phenylalanine, and has 18 residues. The entry retains the CDR3 DNA only, 54 bases that are in frame from base 1. Between the V and J ends, shortened by 9 bases and 0 bases respectively, the junction contains 24 bases. According to the germline V gene (reference sequence), CDR1 reads LNHDA and CDR2 reads SQIVND. The data stem from a study of regulatory T cells in long-lasting Graves disease (dated by TCRdb to the early 2020s). Regarding the research as a whole: In the newly diagnosed Graves' disease group, patients had been taking antithyroid drugs for less than 3 months. The study was conducted in China and was registered as a clinical trial. This study used TCR sequencing and RNA sequencing of peripheral blood to compare persistent Graves' disease patients against newly diagnosed Graves' disease patients. A total of around 35 samples underwent TCR sequencing, from roughly 13 patients with persistent Graves' disease and around 20 patients with newly diagnosed Graves' disease.

Interpreted using the paper, the time point label stands for: newly diagnosed GD, antithyroid drugs for less than 3 months. For both TCR sequencing and RNA sequencing, RNA was extracted from PBMCs using TRIzol. The diagnosis of Graves' disease followed American Thyroid Association guidelines. Recruitment of patients was carried out at an endocrinology department in Xi'an, China. From each patient, approximately 10 milliliters of peripheral blood was collected into an EDTA anticoagulant tube. Ficoll Paque Plus density gradient separation was used to isolate PBMCs, and no further T cell sorting was done. An Agilent 2100 Bioanalyzer and agarose gel were used to assess RNA quality, and a NanoDrop 2000 was used to measure RNA concentration. The paper as a whole reports these results and caveats: As a limitation, the authors acknowledged that the small sample size may reduce accuracy. Sequencing and analysis were restricted to the TCR beta chain. Persistent disease showed preferential use of TRBV28, TRBJ1-2 and TRBJ2-5, whereas newly diagnosed disease favored TRBV20-1 and TRBJ2-1. Because the primary lesion, thyroid tissue, could not be accessed, the study looked at peripheral blood alone. Persistent patients shared more public clonotypes among themselves (more than 2,500) than newly diagnosed patients did (about 1,000). Lower TCR Shannon entropy and fewer highly expanded clones were observed in persistent Graves' disease patients than in newly diagnosed patients, which suggested clonal expansion.

The method was multiplex PCR. The sequencing machine was an Illumina HiSeq 4000. TCR beta libraries were built with iRepertoire HTBI primers and Arm-PCR amplification of CDR3 regions. Before sequencing, the PCR products underwent gel purification. Regarding the original processing steps: A total of fewer than 65 TRBV and 14 TRBJ segments were identified across samples and were used for gene usage analysis of CDR3 amino acid clonotypes. COPE and FqMerger were used to merge filtered high-quality paired reads into contigs. BLAST was used to align contigs to IMGT TRBV, TRBD and TRBJ reference genes, and CDR3 was defined according to IMGT. Clonotypes above 0.1% frequency were classified as highly expanded clones. Shannon entropy was used to measure repertoire diversity, and the Gini coefficient was used to measure V-J evenness. A clonotype found in more than one individual was treated as public. TCRdb handled the public reads itself, with Q25 trimming in fastp and clone calling in MiXCR, and kept productive beta chains. Every CDR3 protein is listed once, alongside the most common genes and DNA of its rows. These V and J calls derive from TCRdb rather than the authors' analysis. This sample holds hundreds of thousands of distinct CDR3 sequences; approximately 15% were observed only once. Of the sample, 10% falls within the top ten clones.

The sample was also reused in another study, on T cells in Graves' hyperthyroidism and ophthalmopathy. As that second paper reports: Stable Graves' hyperthyroidism was defined as no progression to ophthalmopathy during 18 months of follow-up. Hyperthyroidism patients were aged 18 to 65 years and newly diagnosed, with disease duration of less than 2 months. Any patient with an uncontrolled infection, another autoimmune disease, pregnancy or lactation was excluded. Clinical symptoms, serum thyroxine and TRAb, thyroid ultrasound, and orbital computed tomography formed the basis for the diagnoses. A first-round RT-PCR of the TCR CDR3 used the HTBI primer set with the Qiagen OneStep RT-PCR kit. Blood samples also contained most of the expanded thyroid clonotypes (frequency above 0.001), which suggests that blood repertoires may reflect thyroid immune responses. A 13 V-J signature model separated ophthalmopathy from stable hyperthyroidism, with approximately 86% sensitivity and 81.08% specificity in cross-validation and 80%/75% in testing. In validation, the model predicted progression to ophthalmopathy a median of approximately 6.3 months before onset, with roughly 70% sensitivity and roughly 77% specificity. To identify distinguishing TCR V-J signatures, a discovery cohort of some 100 patients was used, comprising 43 with Graves' ophthalmopathy and around 60 with stable Graves' hyperthyroidism. Prospective prediction of ophthalmopathy was tested in an independent validation cohort of 18 to 20 hyperthyroidism patients and 17 patients who later progressed to ophthalmopathy. The roughly 100 discovery patients were randomly divided into training and test sets at a 7:3 ratio. Thyroid tissue and blood T-cell repertoires from more than 5 Graves' hyperthyroidism patients were also compared in the study. After blood sampling, hyperthyroidism patients were treated with methimazole at a starting dose of 30 mg daily, and ophthalmopathy patients were treated with high-dose intravenous methylprednisolone. Libraries were constructed in a second round of multiplex PCR, after which size selection and purification were carried out. Libraries were sequenced paired-end with 100 bp reads on an Illumina HiSeq2000. SOAPnuke was used to process the raw data, removing reads that contained adapters or uncalled bases, had a mean Phred below 15, or lacked an exact match to the constant primer or identifier. High-quality paired reads were merged using COPE v1.2.5, and each unique nucleotide sequence was defined as a clonotype. Clonotypes were aligned to IMGT TRBV, TRBD and TRBJ reference segments using MiTCR v1.1. The analysis was restricted to V-J combinations with a frequency above 0.0001, which together covered about 99% of the repertoires. The TCS score was defined as F50 (clonal expansion) divided by E x V (chaos), with BLOSUM62-based TCRdist calculated between CDR3 peptides within each V-J. Welch's t-statistics and random forest reduced fewer than 600 V-J features to about 13, which were used in a naive Bayes classifier (R e1071). Sample size was not statistically predetermined, and blinding of investigators to group allocation was not performed. The paper describes TCR Vbeta CDR3 sequencing of 140 or so peripheral blood samples, made up of fewer than 50 ophthalmopathy patients, around 78 hyperthyroidism patients and 17 progressor patients.

The TCR was taken from a man under 40 with Graves disease. Donor details come from another sample of the same person, matched by shared clones. The rearrangement combines TRBV19 with TRBJ1-5; TRBD1 could be the D gene, as 6 bases match. Here the sequenced sample was peripheral blood mononuclear cells (PBMCs), taken at new diagnosis, from a patient treated with antithyroid drugs. The DNA reads as follows: TGTGCCAGCCGAAGGAGGGGGGCAGGGGCCCTTAGCAATCAGCCCCAGCATTTT. It specifies CASRRRGAGALSNQPQHF. The reference TRBV19 and TRBJ1-5 proteins fill in what lies around the CDR3, so the full variable domain reads DGGITQSPKYLFRKEGQNVTLSCEQNLNHDAMYWYRQDPGQGLRLIYYSQIVNDFQKGDIAEGYSVSREKKESFPLTVTSAQKNPTAFYLCASRRRGAGALSNQPQHFGDGTRLSIL.